These 28 T cell receptor beta chains came from one sample sequenced in a study of blood T cells in healthy people across ages. PCR was performed a second time for about 7 to 11 cycles using a sample-barcoded 5' primer and a J-beta primer mix. TCRdb analysed the 5' RACE reads with MiXCR anew, one entry per CDR3 protein. Among about 540,000 distinct CDR3 sequences listed, around 24% were seen once. The same sample was also used in a study of T cells of mothers and their children.

Sequences were obtained from blood. The receptors originated from a boy younger than 18 in good health.

This clonotype was seen a few times. The chain links TRBV6-2 or TRBV6-3 to TRBJ2-5; unclear D gene. Germline V gene lookup returns CDR1 MNHEY and CDR2 SVGEGT. The CDR3 totals 12 residues. V was clipped by 6 bases and J by 3 bases, with 8 bases between them. The CDR3 sequence is CASSRHKETQYF. CDR3 bases: TGTGCCAGCAGCCGCCACAAAGAGACCCAGTACTTC.

This clonotype was counted between two and nine times. The chain couples TRBV7-2 to TRBJ1-5; no firm D call. Germline loops: CDR1 SGHTA, CDR2 FQGNSA. The CDR3 has 14 amino acids. V lost 4 bases to trimming and J lost 1 base, with 8 bases between them. CDR3 protein: CASSSQWSNQPQHF. CDR3 sequence (DNA): TGTGCCAGCAGCTCTCAGTGGAGCAATCAGCCCCAGCATTTT.

The chain employs TRBV20-1 and TRBJ2-7; D not certain. Germline V CDR1 and CDR2: DFQATT, SNEGSKA (reference sequence). With 3 bases removed from V and 5 bases from J, the gap between germline ends came to 5 bases. This CDR3 has 10 amino acids. CDR3 protein: CSASCHEQYF. Here the CDR3 DNA reads TGCAGTGCTAGTTGCCACGAGCAGTACTTC.

This clonotype was recorded a few times. The V call is TRBV5-6, the J call TRBJ2-5, with 15 positions matching TRBD2. The J call is in doubt because the DNA end fits TRBJ2-1 better. The CDR3 runs 16 residues. From germline, CDR1 is SGHDT and CDR2 YYEEEE. The chain's CDR3 is CASSPPGLAGGNEQFF. The CDR3 DNA follows: TGTGCCAGCAGCCCTCCGGGACTAGCGGGAGGAAATGAGCAGTTCTTC.

The chain uses TRBV28 and TRBJ2-1; 9 bases are shared with TRBD2. The germline gives CDR1 MDHEN, CDR2 SYDVKM. The CDR3 is made up of 23 amino acids. Trimming took 5 bases from V and 0 from J; bases not matched to a gene: 26. The DNA for the CDR3 is TGTGCCAGCAGTCCACAATTCTACAGGGGAATAGGGGCGGGAGGGCCCTCCTACAATGAGCAGTTCTTC. Encoded protein: CASSPQFYRGIGAGGPSYNEQFF.

In its sample, this clonotype was seen a few times. V usage is TRBV12-3 or TRBV12-4 and J usage is TRBJ2-1; 9 bases agree with TRBD2. Trimming cost V 4 bases and J 0 bases; bases outside gene matches: 10. The CDR3 contains 18 residues. CDR3 region: CASSSPAGGRSSYNEQFF. CDR3 bases: TGTGCCAGCAGTTCTCCGGCGGGAGGGAGGAGCTCCTACAATGAGCAGTTCTTC.

As concerns this clonotype: The germline gene is not matched at one end of the junction; a read error may be the cause. The rearrangement joins TRBV7-9 to TRBJ2-5; D is unresolved. The V gene's germline CDR1 is SEHNR and CDR2 FQNEAQ (reference sequence). The length of the CDR3 is 13 residues. CDR3 nucleotides: TGTGCCAGCAGCTTATTCTCAGAAGAGATCCAGTACTTC. Its protein is CASSLFSEEIQYF.

J is TRBJ2-5 and V is TRBV5-1; D gene uncertain. V gave up 4 bases and J gave up 2 bases, with 12 bases separating them. The CDR3 has 14 residues. Germline CDR1 SGHRS, CDR2 YFSETQ. The CDR3 DNA follows: TGCGCCAGCAGCCCCCGGACGTTTCAAGAGACCCAGTACTTC. Translated, it gives CASSPRTFQETQYF.

The V and J genes are TRBV7-2 and TRBJ2-1; TRBD2 agrees at 9 bases. With 5 bases clipped from V and 5 bases from J, the junction kept 13 bases outside the gene matches. Germline V gene lookup returns CDR1 SGHTA and CDR2 FQGNSA. The CDR3 has 17 residues. CDR3 in DNA: TGTGCCAGCAGCCCGGTGGTAGCGGGAGATCCCCACAATGAGCAGTTCTTC. Encoded protein: CASSPVVAGDPHNEQFF.

This clonotype has only a few counts. CDR3 bases: TGTGCCACCAGTGATTCCGACAGTTCATACGAGCAGTACTTC. It yields the protein CATSDSDSSYEQYF. This chain joins TRBV24-1 and TRBJ2-7, with D possibly being TRBD1 (5 bases). Trimming left V 2 bases short and J 4 bases short, with 11 bases between. This CDR3 spans 14 amino acids. CDR1 is KGHDR, CDR2 SFDVKD, per germline.

The table lists this clonotype with a few counts. The chain couples TRBV23-1 to TRBJ2-5, with D tentatively TRBD2 (5 bases). TRBV23-1 is marked as an open reading frame, function uncertain. Trimming took 2 bases from V and 3 from J, leaving 19 bases between them. The CDR3 consists of 17 residues. CDR3 in DNA: TGCGCCAGCAGTCAACCCGGACTTCCAGCTTACAAAGAGACCCAGTACTTC. Protein product: CASSQPGLPAYKETQYF.

This clonotype was observed once. The chain employs TRBV29-1 and TRBJ2-3, with a possible D match to TRBD1 (5 bases). This CDR3 comprises 15 residues. CDR1 is SQVTM, CDR2 ANQGSEA, per germline. V dropped 0 bases and J dropped 6 bases, with 16 bases sitting between them. Here the CDR3 reads CSVEDKWTIRDTQYF. CDR3 bases: TGCAGCGTTGAAGATAAATGGACAATTAGGGATACGCAGTATTTT.

This clonotype showed up just once. J is TRBJ2-5 and V is TRBV7-2, with 12 bases lining up with TRBD1. With V trimmed by 5 bases and J by 11 bases, 18 bases remained unmatched. The CDR3 spans 17 residues. Germline lookup yields CDR1 SGHTA and CDR2 FQGNSA. CDR3 in amino acids: CASSPSYPGQGAREQYF. The CDR3 nucleotides are TGTGCCAGCAGCCCCTCTTACCCGGGACAGGGGGCGCGGGAGCAGTACTTC.

The genes are TRBV20-1 and TRBJ2-5; TRBD2 aligns across 7 bases. Germline CDR1 DFQATT, CDR2 SNEGSKA (reference sequence). The V gene end was trimmed by 1 base and the J gene end by 3 bases; junction bases not matched to a gene: 8. The CDR3 has 15 residues. The CDR3 nucleotides are TGCAGTGCTAGAGGGCCCGGGACTACCAAAGAGACCCAGTACTTC. This encodes CSARGPGTTKETQYF.

The chain is built from TRBV20-1 and TRBJ2-5; tentative D call: TRBD1 (5 bases). The J call may be faulty, since TRBJ2-1 better matches the DNA end. The length of the CDR3 is 13 residues. Looked up from germline, CDR1 is DFQATT and CDR2 is SNEGSKA (reference sequence). In DNA form, the CDR3 reads TGCAGTGCAAGCAGGGTCACGTACAATGAGCAGTTCTTC. Protein product: CSASRVTYNEQFF.

This clonotype was picked up a small number of times. The rearrangement links TRBV6-1 to TRBJ1-1, with TRBD1 identical over 9 bases. This CDR3 has 14 amino acids. V was clipped by 1 base and J by 4 bases; unmatched bases: 1. The germline V gene has CDR1 MNHNS and CDR2 SASEGT. CDR3 protein: CASSEDRGLTEAFF. The CDR3 region has the DNA TGTGCCAGCAGTGAAGACAGGGGGCTCACTGAAGCTTTCTTT.

The chain joins TRBV20-1 to TRBJ1-5, with D tentatively TRBD1 (5 bases). Germline V gives CDR1 DFQATT, CDR2 SNEGSKA (reference sequence). The CDR3 spans 14 residues. V lost 1 base to trimming and J lost 6 bases, with 13 bases between them. In DNA form, the CDR3 reads TGCAGTGCTAGAGCTCGGCAGGGAGGTCAGCCCCAGCATTTT. It encodes CSARARQGGQPQHF.

This chain links TRBV4-3 with TRBJ1-4; possibly TRBD1 for D (5 bases). Germline V gene lookup returns CDR1 LGHNA and CDR2 YSLEER. The CDR3 has 13 residues. Trimming took 3 bases from V and 12 from J, leaving 14 bases between them. The CDR3 bases are TGCGCCAGCAGCCAGGAGGGGATTGGGGAACTGTTTTTT. Amino acid sequence: CASSQEGIGELFF.

This clonotype was seen once. The chain has TRBV28 and TRBJ2-5, with D possibly matching TRBD1 (5 bases). Looked up from germline, CDR1 is MDHEN and CDR2 is SYDVKM. This CDR3 region has 15 residues. V lost 1 base to trimming and J lost 4 bases, with 13 bases between them. The CDR3 protein is CASSLSLDGAETQYF. The CDR3 nucleotides read TGTGCCAGCAGTTTATCTCTGGATGGGGCAGAGACCCAGTACTTC.

A note on this clonotype: A junction end diverges from the germline sequence, so it may reflect a read error. The chain carries TRBV12-3 or TRBV12-4 and TRBJ2-7; D may be TRBD2 (6 bases). The CDR3 sequence is 14 residues long. The chain's CDR3 is CASSFGDSNYERYF. The DNA of the CDR3 is TGTGCCAGCAGTTTCGGGGACTCTAACTACGAGCGGTACTTC.

This chain uses TRBV6-2 or TRBV6-3 with TRBJ1-5, with D uncertain. The CDR3 covers 14 residues. Deletions cut 4 bases from V and 4 bases from J, with 11 bases between. Per the germline V gene, CDR1 is MNHEY and CDR2 is SVGEGT. This chain's CDR3 is CASSWGPLNQPQHF. The DNA of the CDR3 is TGTGCCAGCAGTTGGGGTCCGCTGAATCAGCCCCAGCATTTT.

This clonotype was detected many times. The rearrangement joins TRBV29-1 to TRBJ2-3, with a possible D match to TRBD2 (6 bases). The ends were cut back, 6 bases at V and 11 bases at J, with 12 bases in the middle. Germline loops: CDR1 SQVTM, CDR2 ANQGSEA. This CDR3 comprises 10 residues. The chain's CDR3 is CSVTAGQQYF. Here the CDR3 DNA reads TGCAGCGTGACGGCGGGGCAGCAGTATTTT.

This chain connects TRBV7-8 to TRBJ1-1; a weak D match, TRBD1 (5 bases). V was trimmed by 5 bases and J by 3 bases, leaving 19 bases between them. The germline gives CDR1 SGHVS, CDR2 FQNEAQ. The CDR3 is 16 amino acids. CDR3 nucleotide sequence: TGTGCCAGCAGCCCGCAAAGACTAGAGGGGTACACTGAAGCTTTCTTT. Protein: CASSPQRLEGYTEAFF. The full variable domain, rest sourced from reference TRBV7-8 and TRBJ1-1, is GAGVSQSPRYKVAKRGQDVALRCDPISGHVSLFWYQQALGQGPEFLTYFQNEAQLDKSGLPSDRFFAERPEGSVSTLKIQRTQQEDSAVYLCASSPQRLEGYTEAFFGQGTRLTVV.

The rearrangement joins TRBV7-2 to TRBJ2-1; TRBD2 aligns across 10 bases. The DNA end favors TRBJ2-7, so the J call may be wrong. This CDR3 has 15 residues. Germline-derived CDR1 and CDR2 are SGHTA and FQGNSA. The CDR3 region is CASNRALAGEDEQYF. In DNA, the CDR3 is TGTGCCAGCAACCGAGCTCTAGCGGGAGAGGACGAGCAGTACTTC.

V and J are TRBV25-1 and TRBJ2-3; D is unclear. Trimming took off 2 bases at V and 0 bases at J, with 6 bases between the two ends. The CDR3 is 14 residues long. CDR1 MGHDK and CDR2 SYGVNS come from the germline V gene. CDR3: CASSEPGSTDTQYF. The CDR3 DNA reads TGTGCCAGCAGTGAACCCGGGAGCACAGATACGCAGTATTTT.

The V gene is TRBV12-3 or TRBV12-4, the J gene TRBJ2-2; the D gene is possibly TRBD2 (6 bases). The CDR3 is 15 amino acids. Trimming took off 2 bases at V and 3 bases at J, with 10 bases between the two ends. Written as DNA, the CDR3 is TGTGCCAGCAGTTTAAGATCGGGGGACACCGGGGAGCTGTTTTTT. Encoded protein: CASSLRSGDTGELFF.

The chain joins TRBV6-1 to TRBJ1-3; D gene unclear. The ends were cut back, 0 bases at V and 2 bases at J, with 8 bases in the middle. There are 15 residues in the CDR3. Germline lookup yields CDR1 MNHNS and CDR2 SASEGT. DNA of the CDR3: TGTGCCAGCAGTGAAGCGCGGGGAGCTGGAAACACCATATATTTT. Amino acid sequence: CASSEARGAGNTIYF.

This clonotype appeared a few times. V usage is TRBV15 and J usage is TRBJ1-4; D is uncertain. The CDR3 is 16 residues long. Per the germline V gene, CDR1 is LNHNV and CDR2 is YYDKDF (reference sequence). V was trimmed by 2 bases and J by 0 bases, leaving 10 bases between them. CDR3 DNA: TGTGCCACCAGCAGACCCATTTTTGCAACTAATGAAAAACTGTTTTTT. Translation: CATSRPIFATNEKLFF.